Each of the 22 T cell receptor beta chains below was sequenced from the same sample in a study of T cell responses to AZD1222 COVID-19 vaccine. Profiled with immunoSEQ multiplex PCR; TCRdb holds only in-frame clones, not every one. The table has 95,000 to 110,000 clones, 88% seen once. Material: peripheral blood, obtained on day 0 of AZD1222 vaccination. These receptors all stem from an adult in good health.

This chain connects TRBV24-1 to TRBJ2-2; 15 bases map to TRBD2. Germline CDR1 reads KGHDR; CDR2 reads SFDVKD. The CDR3 has 19 residues. Germline trimming cut 10 bases from V and 1 base from J; bases unmatched to any gene: 12. The CDR3 sequence: CATTSGLAGGRWNTGELFF. CDR3 nucleotide sequence: TGTGCCACTACCTCAGGACTAGCGGGGGGGCGGTGGAACACCGGGGAGCTGTTTTTT.

This chain uses TRBV6-5 with TRBJ1-5; tentatively, D is TRBD1 (6 bases). This CDR3 is 14 amino acids long. The germline V gene encodes CDR1 MNHEY and CDR2 SVGAGI. V dropped 6 bases and J dropped 0 bases, with 9 bases sitting between them. CDR3 coding DNA: TGTGCCAGCAGGGACAGATATAGCAATCAGCCCCAGCATTTT. It codes for CASRDRYSNQPQHF.

The chain employs TRBV6-5 and TRBJ1-4, with 8 nucleotides matching TRBD1. CDR3 size: 16 residues. Germline trimming cut 2 bases from V and 1 base from J; bases unmatched to any gene: 3. The germline V gene encodes CDR1 MNHEY and CDR2 SVGAGI. Here the CDR3 DNA reads TGTGCCAGCAGTTACAGGACAGGGAGAACTAATGAAAAACTGTTTTTT. Residues: CASSYRTGRTNEKLFF.

The rearrangement joins TRBV6-1 to TRBJ1-1, with a possible D match to TRBD1 (5 bases). The CDR3 contains 13 residues. V was pared by 2 bases and J by 1 base, with 5 bases between. CDR1 is MNHNS, CDR2 SASEGT, per germline. The CDR3 DNA reads as TGTGCCAGCAGTGAACAGGGGAACACTGAAGCTTTCTTT. It codes for CASSEQGNTEAFF.

This chain joins TRBV6-5 and TRBJ1-1; D gene ambiguous. CDR1 MNHEY and CDR2 SVGAGI come from the germline V gene. Trimming pared 4 bases from V and 4 bases from J, leaving 4 bases between. The CDR3 covers 11 residues. The CDR3 here is CASSSSTEAFF. As DNA, the CDR3 is TGTGCCAGCAGTTCGAGCACTGAAGCTTTCTTT.

The chain links TRBV29-1 to TRBJ2-5, with 10 bases matching TRBD2. Trimming at V came to 3 bases and at J to 5 bases, leaving 9 bases not matched to a gene. CDR1 is SQVTM, CDR2 ANQGSEA, per germline. This CDR3 spans 15 amino acids. The CDR3 spells CSVDGTSGIGETQYF. CDR3 bases: TGCAGCGTTGATGGTACTAGCGGGATCGGGGAGACCCAGTACTTC.

The chain couples TRBV14 to TRBJ1-6, with D unresolved. This CDR3 contains 15 residues. Trimming removed 0 bases from V and 4 bases from J, with 7 bases in between. CDR1 is SGHDN and CDR2 is FVKESK in the germline V gene. The CDR3 region has the DNA TGTGCCAGCAGCCAAGACCGCAGGTATAATTCACCCCTCCACTTT. Amino acid sequence: CASSQDRRYNSPLHF.

This sequence joins TRBV24-1 and TRBJ1-2; the D is unclear. Germline V gene sequence: CDR1 KGHDR, CDR2 SFDVKD. Trimming pared 4 bases from V and 0 bases from J, leaving 17 bases between. This CDR3 is 17 amino acids long. The DNA of the CDR3 is TGTGCCACCAGTGACCCCCATAGTCCCACCTCTAACTATGGCTACACCTTC. Translating it yields CATSDPHSPTSNYGYTF.

This clone has a handful of counts. The chain links TRBV7-9 to TRBJ2-3, with a tentative D call TRBD2 (6 bases). The germline V and J ends were trimmed by 0 bases and 1 base, with 11 bases remaining between them. The CDR3 length is 16 residues. Per germline, CDR1 SEHNR and CDR2 FQNEAQ (reference sequence). CDR3 coding DNA: TGTGCCAGCAGCTTAGCTTGGGGGGTGGGCACAGATACGCAGTATTTT. This encodes CASSLAWGVGTDTQYF.

CDR3 sequence: CACGTGSYEQYF. DNA for the CDR3: TGTGCCTGCGGGACAGGCTCCTACGAGCAGTACTTC. The J gene is TRBJ2-7, the V gene TRBV7-8; 8 bases match TRBD1. Per germline, CDR1 SGHVS and CDR2 FQNEAQ. The V segment lost 11 bases and the J segment 0 bases; nucleotides outside the gene matches: 3. This CDR3 spans 12 amino acids.

V is TRBV19 and J is TRBJ1-5; tentatively, D is TRBD1 (5 bases). V lost 1 base and J 0 bases, leaving 7 bases between the germline ends. Germline V gene sequence: CDR1 LNHDA, CDR2 SQIVND (reference sequence). This CDR3 spans 15 amino acids. The CDR3 region is CASSIGQYSNQPQHF. CDR3 DNA sequence: TGTGCCAGTAGTATAGGACAGTATAGCAATCAGCCCCAGCATTTT.

As concerns this clone: One junction end does not reproduce the germline sequence, and a read error may be involved. V and J are TRBV10-2 and TRBJ1-3; D not resolved. This CDR3 is 14 amino acids long. Germline-derived CDR1 and CDR2 are WSHSY and SAAADI. The CDR3 DNA is TGCGCCAGCAGTCAGTCAGCAGCTGGAAACACCATATATTTT. Residues: CASSQSAAGNTIYF.

The chain is built from TRBV28 and TRBJ1-4; D call uncertain. From germline, CDR1 is MDHEN and CDR2 SYDVKM. The V end was cut by 5 bases, the J end by 7 bases, with 17 bases between. The CDR3 length is 15 residues. In nucleotides, the CDR3 is TGTGCCAGCAGTGGAAAAAGGGCCGGGAGTGAAAAACTGTTTTTT. Protein sequence: CASSGKRAGSEKLFF.

V usage is TRBV6-4 and J usage is TRBJ1-1; D is ambiguous. Looked up from germline, CDR1 is MRHNA and CDR2 is SNTAGT. The V end was cut by 2 bases, the J end by 0 bases, with 13 bases between. The CDR3 covers 16 residues. The CDR3 region is CASSDRLDRLNTEAFF. Written as DNA, the CDR3 is TGTGCCAGCAGTGACCGACTAGACCGGCTGAACACTGAAGCTTTCTTT.

The J gene is TRBJ2-7, the V gene TRBV6-5; 7 bases align to TRBD1. V trimming: 6 bases; J trimming: 1 base; junction bases outside the gene matches: 6. The CDR3 is made up of 14 amino acids. Looked up from germline, CDR1 is MNHEY and CDR2 is SVGAGI. The CDR3 spells CASSRQGKSYEQYF. CDR3 bases: TGTGCCAGCAGCAGACAGGGTAAATCCTACGAGCAGTACTTC.

The chain recombines TRBV3-1 (or the pseudogene TRBV3-2) with TRBJ2-7; 8 nucleotides match TRBD1. V was pared by 4 bases and J by 3 bases, with 5 bases of the junction left unmatched. This CDR3 region has 14 residues. In germline, CDR1 is LGHDT, CDR2 YNNKEL (reference sequence). The CDR3 region has the DNA TGTGCCAGCAGCCGGACAGGGTATAACTACGAGCAGTACTTC. This translates into CASSRTGYNYEQYF.

The J gene is TRBJ2-2, the V gene TRBV9; 8 bases map to TRBD1. The germline V gene encodes CDR1 SGDLS and CDR2 YYNGEE. The length of the CDR3 is 15 residues. Trimming took 3 bases from V and 7 from J; bases not matched to a gene: 8. CDR3 coding DNA: TGTGCCAGCAGCGGGCCTCAGGGGGCGAACGGGGAGCTGTTTTTT. Amino acid sequence: CASSGPQGANGELFF.

The CDR3: CASGSTGELYGYTF. The CDR3 nucleotides read TGTGCCAGCGGATCGACAGGAGAACTCTATGGCTACACCTTC. The chain uses TRBV28 and TRBJ1-2, with D possibly matching TRBD1 (6 bases). Trimming cost V 8 bases and J 4 bases, with 17 bases left between them. This CDR3 is built from 14 residues. Germline lookup yields CDR1 MDHEN and CDR2 SYDVKM.

The chain employs TRBV27 and TRBJ2-5, with 11 nucleotides matching TRBD2. The trim removed 8 bases at V and 5 bases at J, leaving 16 bases unmatched. CDR3 size: 17 residues. CDR1 and CDR2 from the germline V gene are MNHEY and SMNVEV (reference sequence). Here the CDR3 reads CASSGTSGYSPRETQYF. CDR3 in DNA: TGTGCCAGCTCCGGGACTAGCGGCTACTCCCCGAGGGAGACCCAGTACTTC.

J is TRBJ2-7 and V is TRBV5-4, with 7 bases identical to TRBD1. The junction had 7 bases not matched to a gene; V was cut back by 4 bases and J by 0 bases. Germline V gives CDR1 SGHNT, CDR2 YYREEE (reference sequence). The CDR3 extends over 15 amino acids. In DNA form, the CDR3 reads TGTGCCAGCAGCGCGGACAGGAAGAGCTCCTACGAGCAGTACTTC. Protein product: CASSADRKSSYEQYF.

V usage is TRBV28 and J usage is TRBJ2-7; D is ambiguous. Trimming left V 5 bases short and J 0 bases short, with 2 bases between. The length of the CDR3 is 11 residues. The V gene's germline CDR1 is MDHEN and CDR2 SYDVKM. The CDR3 is CASSASYEQYF. In nucleotides, the CDR3 is TGTGCCAGCAGTGCCTCCTACGAGCAGTACTTC.

This chain joins TRBV27 and TRBJ1-2; 7 bases map to TRBD1. Germline V CDR1 and CDR2: MNHEY, SMNVEV (reference sequence). The CDR3 covers 19 residues. J was trimmed by 8 bases and V by 5 bases; bases with no gene match: 26. CDR3 region: CASSLNPHRDSAPLSGYTF. CDR3 in DNA: TGTGCCAGCAGTCTTAACCCTCATAGGGACAGTGCTCCCCTCAGCGGCTACACCTTC.